The TCR beta chain described here comes from a study of T cell responses to AZD1222 COVID-19 vaccine. The germline gives CDR1 SGHTA, CDR2 FQGNSA. The CDR3 runs 13 residues. The ends lost 5 bases at V and 4 bases at J; junction bases unmatched: 2. This clone was detected only once. The repertoire was sequenced with immunoSEQ multiplex PCR; TCRdb's copy has only in-frame clones and lacks some. The sample records 120,000 or so clones, about nine tenths being singletons. V usage is TRBV7-2 and J usage is TRBJ1-1; TRBD1 agrees at 9 bases. The sample here was peripheral blood, taken on day 0 of AZD1222 vaccination. This TCR came from an adult in good health. As DNA, the CDR3 is TGTGCCAGCAGCATGGGACAGGGCACTGAAGCTTTCTTT. Amino acid sequence: CASSMGQGTEAFF.